The T cell receptor (beta chain) under discussion was sequenced for a study of blood T cell repertoires in COVID-19. Whole-study context: The United States, Italy and Spain provided the acute and convalescent COVID-19 samples. PBMCs, B-cell-depleted T cells, or T cells provided the cDNA or gDNA that made up the material.

Original processing notes: By means of reference gene primer amplification, nucleated cell counts were estimated. Data came from immunoSEQ multiplex PCR; TCRdb stores just in-frame clones and leaves some out. From that table come the V and J calls and clone size; the DNA was used to work out D and trimming. The sample comprises tens of thousands of clones, about 70% of which are singletons, and less than 20% rests with the top ten. The receptor was isolated from an elderly woman with active or convalescent COVID-19. What was sequenced was peripheral blood.

In nucleotides, the CDR3 is TGTGCCAGCAGCTTTATCGGACAGGGTCTTATCACCGGGGAGCTGTTTTTT. Translated, it gives CASSFIGQGLITGELFF. This chain connects TRBV7-2 to TRBJ2-2; 8 nucleotides line up with TRBD1. The V segment lost 3 bases and the J segment 4 bases; nucleotides outside the gene matches: 10. This CDR3 is 17 amino acids long. From germline, CDR1 is SGHTA and CDR2 FQGNSA.